This T cell receptor beta chain was obtained from a study of a mutant IDH1 vaccine in newly diagnosed glioma. Measured with immunoSEQ multiplex PCR; TCRdb has only the in-frame clones, and not every one. The table shows about 56,000 clones, with about 90% occurring only once. Germline CDR1 is SNHLY and CDR2 is FYNNEI. CDR3 length: 14 amino acids. V shed 5 bases and J 7 bases; nucleotides not matched to a gene: 3. Sample time point: week 35, safety follow-up. A single vaccine dose contained 300 ug of mutant IDH1 20-mer peptide, and topical imiquimod was used with it. With regard to this clone: The antigen is not known.

The TCR sequence derives from a man aged 35 to 55 with glioma. Source: PBMCs, taken from a glioma patient whose treatment included an IDH1 peptide vaccine. The chain combines TRBV2 with TRBJ2-7; TRBD2 agrees at 15 bases. The DNA of the CDR3 is TGTGCCAGCAGTCGGACTAGCGGGAGGGGGGAGCAGTACTTC. It codes for CASSRTSGRGEQYF.